The T cell receptor beta chain under discussion was sequenced for a study of shared clonotypes between healthy human individuals. Across the whole study: Donor composition was a couple of women and three men, aged 18 to 49. General observations from the study: Apart from blood, nothing was sampled; tissue repertoires likely differ.

Donors were Caucasian adults residing in Nashville, Tennessee, USA. Genomic DNA for unsorted samples, which was extracted with the QIAamp DNA Blood Mini kit, came from about 90 million PBMCs. Libraries were prepared by immunoSEQ multiplex PCR; TCRdb keeps only in-frame clonotypes and omits some of them. Of about 510,000 clones in the sample, roughly 78% were seen once. Points on this clone: What it binds is unknown.

Specimen: PBMCs. This sequence originates from a woman in her thirties or forties in good health. Some clones in this sample may be carry-over from other donors' samples.

CDR3 DNA sequence: TGTGCCAGCAGCCAAACGAAGAATAGCGGGAGTGGCGCAGATACGCAGTATTTT. Protein: CASSQTKNSGSGADTQYF. The chain is built from TRBV4-2 and TRBJ2-3, with 9 nucleotides matching TRBD2. This CDR3 is built from 18 residues. From germline, CDR1 is LGHNA and CDR2 YNFKEQ. V shed 2 bases, J shed 4 bases, and the junction held 13 bases outside the gene matches.